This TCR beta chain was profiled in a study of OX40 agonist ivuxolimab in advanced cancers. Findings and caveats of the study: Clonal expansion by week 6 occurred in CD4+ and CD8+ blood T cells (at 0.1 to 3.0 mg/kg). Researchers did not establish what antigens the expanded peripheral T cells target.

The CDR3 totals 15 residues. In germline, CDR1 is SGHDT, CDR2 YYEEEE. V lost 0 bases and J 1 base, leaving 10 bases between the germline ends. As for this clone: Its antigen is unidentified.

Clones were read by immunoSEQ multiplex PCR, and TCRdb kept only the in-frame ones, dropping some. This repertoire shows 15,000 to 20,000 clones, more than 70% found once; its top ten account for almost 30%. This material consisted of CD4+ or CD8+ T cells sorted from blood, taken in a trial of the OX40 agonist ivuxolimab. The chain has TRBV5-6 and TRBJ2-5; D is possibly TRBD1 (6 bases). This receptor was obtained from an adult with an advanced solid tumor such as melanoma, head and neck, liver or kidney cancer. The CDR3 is CASSLDRVAQETQYF. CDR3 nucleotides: TGTGCCAGCAGCTTGGACAGGGTTGCCCAAGAGACCCAGTACTTC.